These 9 T cell receptor beta chains were sequenced from one sample in a study of T cell repertoires in cytomegalovirus infection. Their antigens are not known. Via MiXCR, TCRdb re-called the reads, giving one row per CDR3 protein. This table has approximately 1,000,000 distinct CDR3 sequences, roughly 31% appearing once. Sample: cultured CD8+ T cells from PBMCs, taken from culture after CMV antigen stimulation. The receptors were sampled from a human donor in good health (CMV status not recorded). Some clones in this sample may be carry-over from other donors' samples.

The chain joins TRBV10-3 to TRBJ2-7; the D gene is possibly TRBD1 (6 bases). Germline-derived CDR1 and CDR2 are ENHRY and SYGVKD. There are 13 residues in the CDR3. V shed 7 bases and J shed 1 base, with 11 bases lying between them. In DNA, the CDR3 is TGTGCCATCAATTCCGACAGGTCCTACGAGCAGTACTTC. Translated: CAINSDRSYEQYF.

This clonotype was found many times. This chain connects TRBV7-9 to TRBJ2-5; tentatively, D is TRBD2 (6 bases). This CDR3 is built from 15 residues. Germline-derived CDR1 and CDR2 are SEHNR and FQNEAQ (reference sequence). V lost 5 bases and J 4 bases, leaving 17 bases between the germline ends. The CDR3 is CASSTGREPGETQYF. CDR3 in DNA: TGTGCCAGCAGCACCGGACGGGAGCCAGGAGAGACCCAGTACTTC.

As for this clonotype: A read error may account for a junction end that differs from germline. The J gene is TRBJ1-5, the V gene TRBV6-5; tentatively, D is TRBD1 (6 bases). This CDR3 has 13 amino acids. Germline CDR1 and CDR2: MNHEY and SVGAGI. CDR3 bases: TGTGCCAACAGTCTGGGGGGCGATCAGCCCCAGCATTTT. As protein: CANSLGGDQPQHF.

This clonotype has just a few counts. V is TRBV6-1 and J is TRBJ2-7; D is possibly TRBD1 (5 bases). The V end was cut by 3 bases, the J end by 3 bases, with 18 bases between. CDR3 length: 16 residues. The germline V gene has CDR1 MNHNS and CDR2 SASEGT. The CDR3 DNA reads TGTGCCAGCAGTGAGTCGGACCCGCAGGGCCTCTACGAGCAGTACTTC. This sequence encodes CASSESDPQGLYEQYF.

The sample holds many counts of this clonotype. The J gene is TRBJ2-1, the V gene TRBV7-6; 10 bases match TRBD2. The V gene's germline CDR1 is SGHVS and CDR2 FNYEAQ. The CDR3 loop spans 18 amino acids. V trimming: 1 base; J trimming: 0 bases; junction bases outside the gene matches: 6. CDR3 region: CASSLGTSGESSYNEQFF. In DNA form, the CDR3 reads TGTGCCAGCAGCTTAGGTACTAGCGGGGAGAGCTCCTACAATGAGCAGTTCTTC.

V usage is TRBV4-1 and J usage is TRBJ2-7; D not resolved. The V gene lost 0 bases and the J gene lost 3 bases, with 9 bases spanning the gap. CDR3 length: 14 residues. Germline-derived CDR1 and CDR2 are MGHRA and YSYEKL. Here the CDR3 DNA reads TGCGCCAGCAGCCAAGAACGACCTTTCTACGAGCAGTACTTC. Its translation is CASSQERPFYEQYF.

This clonotype turned up a few times. V gene TRBV19 combines with J gene TRBJ2-4; D is possibly TRBD2 (5 bases). Per the germline V gene, CDR1 is LNHDA and CDR2 is SQIVND (reference sequence). Trimming pared 5 bases from V and 0 bases from J, leaving 17 bases between. This CDR3 contains 17 residues. This CDR3 reads CASSRLAGTIAKNIQYF. CDR3 DNA: TGTGCCAGTAGTCGTCTAGCTGGAACCATAGCCAAAAACATTCAGTACTTC.

This chain connects TRBV10-3 to TRBJ2-4; unclear D gene. V lost 0 bases and J 0 bases, leaving 12 bases between the germline ends. In germline, CDR1 is ENHRY, CDR2 SYGVKD. The CDR3 consists of 17 residues. The CDR3 protein is CAISESSTVLAKNIQYF. DNA for the CDR3: TGTGCCATCAGTGAGTCGAGCACAGTTCTAGCCAAAAACATTCAGTACTTC.

The rearrangement joins TRBV6-2 or TRBV6-3 to TRBJ1-2, with 7 bases matching TRBD1. Germline CDR1 and CDR2: MNHEY and SVGEGT. The CDR3 sequence is 14 residues long. Losses at the gene ends were 6 bases for V and 5 bases for J; bases not matched to a gene: 9. DNA of the CDR3: TGTGCCAGCAGGATCGACAGGGAGGATTATGGCTACACCTTC. Protein product: CASRIDREDYGYTF.